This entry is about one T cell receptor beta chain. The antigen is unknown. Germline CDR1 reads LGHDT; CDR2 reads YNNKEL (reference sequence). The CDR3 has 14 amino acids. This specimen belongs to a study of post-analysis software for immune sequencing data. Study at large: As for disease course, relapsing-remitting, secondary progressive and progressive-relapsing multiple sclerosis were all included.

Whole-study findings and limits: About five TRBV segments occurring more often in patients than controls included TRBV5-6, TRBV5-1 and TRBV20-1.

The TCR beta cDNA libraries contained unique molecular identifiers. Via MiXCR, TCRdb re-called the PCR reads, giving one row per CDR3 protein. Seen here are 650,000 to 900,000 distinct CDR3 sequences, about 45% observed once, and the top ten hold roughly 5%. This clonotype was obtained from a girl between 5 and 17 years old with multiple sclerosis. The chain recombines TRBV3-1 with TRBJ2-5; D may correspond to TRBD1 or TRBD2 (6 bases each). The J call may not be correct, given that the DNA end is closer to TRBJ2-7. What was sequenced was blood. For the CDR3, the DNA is TGTGCCAGCAGCCCGGGGGCAGACAACTACGAGCAGTACTTC. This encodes CASSPGADNYEQYF.